The clone carrying this TCR beta chain has at least ten counts. This sample is drawn from a study of T cells in Graves' hyperthyroidism and ophthalmopathy. Amplified TCR beta CDR3 regions came from RNA transcripts. First-round RT-PCR with HTBI primers amplified the TCR CDR3 region. MiXCR, applied by TCRdb to the multiplex PCR reads, yields one record per CDR3 protein. The sample records more than 300,000 distinct CDR3 sequences, approximately 18% being singletons. Hyperthyroidism had been newly diagnosed in patients aged 18 to 65, and its duration was under 2 months. The CDR3 sequence is 14 residues long. V dropped 5 bases and J dropped 5 bases, with 13 bases sitting between them. Germline lookup yields CDR1 MNHEY and CDR2 SMNVEV (reference sequence).

The chain couples TRBV27 to TRBJ2-1, with D uncertain. Sequenced: blood. This receptor was identified in a woman under 40 with Graves' hyperthyroidism that later progressed to Graves' ophthalmopathy. The CDR3 bases are TGTGCCAGCAGTGCACTCTTTACCCACAATGAGCAGTTCTTC. Its protein product is CASSALFTHNEQFF.